These T cell receptor beta chains were read from a single sample in a study of blood T cells in healthy people across ages. TCRdb reanalysed the 5' RACE reads using MiXCR and keeps one entry per CDR3 protein. The sample has approximately 800,000 distinct CDR3 sequences; 53% are singletons. The material sequenced was blood. The receptors here all came from a man of 80 years or more in good health. The CDR3 runs from the conserved cysteine through the conserved F or W. The D gene is left open where the match is weak. Only part of the rows carry a size: once, few, many, or a class if the clone is expanded.

TRBJ1-1 TRBV18 many NA CASSPGGNTEAFF TGTGCCAGCAGCCCCGGGGGGAACACTGAAGCTTTCTTT
TRBJ1-5 TRBV6-1 NA NA CASSADGLQPQHF TGTGCCAGCAGTGCGGACGGACTTCAGCCCCAGCATTTT
TRBJ1-5 TRBV20-1 NA NA CSARDVGRLGQPQHF TGCAGTGCTAGAGATGTCGGCAGGTTGGGTCAGCCCCAGCATTTT
TRBJ1-2 TRBV20-1 few TRBD1 CSARDRGRPAYGYTF TGCAGTGCTCGGGACAGGGGGCGCCCGGCCTATGGCTACACCTTC
TRBJ2-2 TRBV27 once TRBD2 CASSTAGGPTGELFF TGTGCCAGCAGTACAGCGGGAGGGCCTACCGGGGAGCTGTTTTTT
TRBJ1-4 TRBV5-1 few TRBD1 CASSRGQGSEKLFF TGCGCCAGCAGCCGAGGACAGGGTAGTGAAAAACTGTTTTTT
TRBJ2-1 TRBV18 NA NA CASSPRRASDVDEQFF TGTGCCAGCTCGCCGCGTAGGGCTTCAGATGTTGATGAGCAGTTCTTC
TRBJ2-5 TRBV6-1 NA TRBD2 CAIYGGSHNEQYF TGTGCCATCTACGGGGGGTCCCACAATGAGCAGTACTTC
TRBJ1-1 TRBV29-1 NA NA CSVGGQIEVEAFF TGCAGCGTTGGAGGACAGATAGAAGTTGAAGCTTTCTTT
TRBJ1-1 TRBV3-1 many NA CASSQRGTEAFF TGTGCCAGCAGCCAGAGGGGCACTGAAGCTTTCTTT
TRBJ2-1 TRBV25-1 NA TRBD1 CASSEAGGHEQFF TGTGCCAGCAGTGAAGCAGGGGGCCATGAGCAGTTCTTC
TRBJ2-3 TRBV6-2/TRBV6-3 NA TRBD2 CASAQAGGYASGGPRYAYF TGTGCCAGCGCCCAGGCGGGGGGCTACGCTAGCGGGGGACCCAGATACGCGTATTTT
TRBJ2-7 TRBV20-1 NA NA CSARYAELSSYEQYF TGCAGTGCTAGGTACGCAGAACTGAGCTCCTACGAGCAGTACTTC
TRBJ2-7 TRBV9 NA TRBD1 CASSVGQGRFGQYF TGTGCCAGCAGCGTAGGACAGGGAAGGTTCGGGCAGTACTTC
TRBJ2-5 TRBV20-1 NA NA CSARAAQETQYF TGCAGTGCTAGAGCCGCCCAAGAGACCCAGTACTTC
TRBJ1-2 TRBV11-2 NA NA CASSLGAGGGYTF TGTGCCAGCAGCTTAGGTGCGGGAGGGGGCTACACCTTC
TRBJ2-6 TRBV6-1 NA NA CASSPRGGMSGANVLTF TGTGCCAGCAGTCCTCGGGGCGGGATGTCTGGGGCCAACGTCCTGACTTTC
TRBJ1-1 TRBV6-5 NA NA CASSSRRARGTEAFF TGTGCCAGCAGTTCGCGCCGGGCCCGAGGCACTGAAGCTTTCTTT
TRBJ2-5 TRBV20-1 NA NA CSASPLGEETQYF TGCAGTGCTAGCCCCTTAGGGGAAGAGACCCAGTACTTC
TRBJ2-7 TRBV6-6 NA TRBD2 CASTRLAGHYEQYF TGTGCCAGCACTCGACTAGCGGGGCACTACGAGCAGTACTTC
TRBJ2-1 TRBV2 NA TRBD2 CASIAGVSYNEQFF TGTGCCAGCATAGCGGGAGTGTCCTACAATGAGCAGTTCTTC
TRBJ2-1 TRBV5-1 once TRBD2 CASSKRAAGGSSYNEQFF TGCGCCAGCAGCAAAAGGGCGGCGGGGGGGAGCTCCTACAATGAGCAGTTCTTC
TRBJ2-4 TRBV2 few TRBD2 CASSLAGPNIQYF TGTGCCAGCAGTCTAGCGGGTCCCAACATTCAGTACTTC
TRBJ1-1 TRBV14 once NA CASSLISGRVSVTEAFF TGTGCCAGCAGCCTAATATCAGGGCGTGTCTCGGTCACTGAAGCTTTCTTT
TRBJ2-5 TRBV7-9 NA NA CASSPGQTYQETQYF TGTGCCAGCAGCCCGGGGCAGACGTACCAAGAGACCCAGTACTTC
TRBJ2-1 TRBV24-1 many NA CATSDLVGEQFF TGTGCCACCAGTGATTTGGTTGGTGAGCAGTTCTTC
TRBJ2-1 TRBV10-3 few TRBD2 CAIRGLAANEQFF TGTGCCATCCGAGGGCTAGCGGCAAATGAGCAGTTCTTC
TRBJ2-3 TRBV5-1 many NA CASSGGTPRTDTQYF TGCGCCAGCAGCGGCGGGACTCCCCGCACAGATACGCAGTATTTT
TRBJ2-7 TRBV28 NA NA CASSRDIYEQYF TGCGCCAGCAGCCGGGACATCTACGAGCAGTACTTC
TRBJ2-7 TRBV2 NA TRBD2 CASSRLAGVGEQYF TGTGCCAGCAGTCGACTAGCGGGAGTGGGCGAGCAGTACTTC
TRBJ1-1 TRBV10-3 few NA CAISEGSTEAFF TGTGCCATCAGTGAAGGCAGCACTGAAGCTTTCTTT
TRBJ1-1 TRBV28 NA NA CASSSGGTVNTEAFF TGTGCCAGCAGTTCGGGAGGGACGGTGAACACTGAAGCTTTCTTT
TRBJ2-3 TRBV5-5 NA NA CASSDPGEAHRYAYF TGTGCCAGCAGCGACCCGGGCGAGGCGCACAGATACGCGTATTTT
TRBJ2-1 TRBV20-1 few TRBD2 CSARERTSGYNEQFF TGCAGTGCTAGAGAGAGAACTAGCGGATACAATGAGCAGTTCTTC
TRBJ2-5 TRBV5-1 NA NA CASSLDFRAGGQTQYF TGCGCCAGCAGCTTGGATTTTAGGGCAGGGGGGCAGACCCAGTACTTC
TRBJ2-7 TRBV6-5 NA NA CASSLGHGSYEQYF TGTGCCAGCAGTTTGGGGCATGGGTCCTACGAGCAGTACTTC
TRBJ2-3 TRBV12-3/TRBV12-4 once NA CASSPGGFRDAYF TGTGCCAGCAGCCCCGGGGGATTCCGAGACGCGTATTTT
TRBJ2-5 TRBV3-1 NA NA CASSQASWTQYF TGTGCCAGCAGCCAGGCTAGCTGGACCCAGTACTTC
TRBJ1-1 TRBV6-5 few TRBD1 CASSRQGTTEAFF TGTGCCAGCAGCCGACAGGGGACCACTGAAGCTTTCTTT
TRBJ1-1 TRBV10-3 few TRBD1 CAISGAGTGSTEAFF TGTGCCATCAGTGGGGCCGGGACAGGGTCCACTGAAGCTTTCTTT
TRBJ1-4 TRBV28 NA NA CASSSGGTNEKLFF TGTGCCAGCAGTTCCGGGGGCACTAATGAAAAACTGTTTTTT
TRBJ2-7 TRBV21-1 once NA CASSKAPGSSYEQYF TGTGCCAGCAGCAAAGCGCCCGGTAGCTCCTACGAGCAGTACTTC
TRBJ2-1 TRBV7-9 few NA CASAKKPGSSYNEQFF TGTGCCAGCGCAAAAAAACCAGGTAGCTCCTACAATGAGCAGTTCTTC
TRBJ2-7 TRBV10-3 NA TRBD2 CAISAGGSSYNEQYF TGTGCCATCAGTGCCGGCGGGAGCTCCTACAATGAGCAGTACTTC
TRBJ1-5 TRBV12-3/TRBV12-4 NA NA CASSLTGVGNQPQHF TGTGCCAGCAGTTTAACGGGGGTGGGCAATCAGCCCCAGCATTTT
TRBJ2-1 TRBV24-1 NA NA CATSDPRGRGLNEQFF TGTGCCACCAGTGACCCACGGGGTAGGGGCTTAAATGAGCAGTTCTTC
TRBJ2-7 TRBV5-1 NA NA CASSFRSKTASSYEQYF TGCGCCAGCAGCTTTCGAAGCAAAACAGCGTCCTCCTACGAGCAGTACTTC
TRBJ2-5 TRBV29-1 NA NA CSVDNEQYF TGCAGCGTTGACAATGAGCAGTACTTC
TRBJ2-5 TRBV29-1 NA NA CSGGEWLETQYF TGCAGCGGGGGGGAATGGCTGGAGACCCAGTACTTC
TRBJ1-4 TRBV6-1 NA TRBD1 CASYPGQGTEKLFF TGTGCCAGCTATCCGGGACAGGGAACGGAAAAACTGTTTTTT
TRBJ2-1 TRBV24-1 once NA CATSAVGREREQFF TGTGCCACCAGTGCCGTAGGACGGGAAAGAGAGCAGTTCTTC
TRBJ2-5 TRBV10-2 NA TRBD1 CASSEPPGQGKTQYF TGCGCCAGCAGTGAGCCCCCGGGACAGGGCAAGACCCAGTACTTC
TRBJ2-7 TRBV24-1 NA NA CATSDTRQGPTGGQYF TGTGCCACCAGTGACACGAGACAGGGACCGACCGGGGGGCAGTACTTC
TRBJ2-3 TRBV28 NA NA CATTTGRGTDTQYF TGTGCCACTACGACGGGACGGGGCACAGATACGCAGTATTTT
TRBJ1-5 TRBV2 NA NA CASSEGQAASNQPQHF TGTGCCAGCAGTGAAGGACAGGCAGCCTCCAATCAGCCCCAGCATTTT
TRBJ1-5 TRBV3-1 NA TRBD1 CASSPSTGPNQPQHF TGTGCCAGCAGCCCTTCGACAGGGCCCAATCAGCCCCAGCATTTT
TRBJ1-3 TRBV24-1 NA NA CATSDSGAAGNTIYF TGTGCCACCAGTGATTCGGGGGCCGCTGGAAACACCATATATTTT
TRBJ2-5 TRBV10-3 NA TRBD2 CAIGTSETQYF TGTGCCATCGGGACTAGCGAGACCCAGTACTTC
TRBJ2-7 TRBV2 NA TRBD2 CASSEALTSGSFSRGSIYEQYF TGTGCCAGCAGTGAAGCGCTTACTAGCGGGAGTTTTTCCCGGGGATCGATCTACGAGCAGTACTTC